These 19 T cell receptor beta chains were all obtained from the same sample, sequenced in a study of cytomegalovirus exposure and HLA in healthy donors (dated by TCRdb to the late 2010s). The library was built by means of the immunoSEQ multiplex PCR assay. A mixture of 60 forward primers for TCR Vbeta segments and 13 reverse primers for TCR Jbeta segments was used in the multiplex PCR. TCRdb retrieved this table from immuneACCESS and kept in-frame rearrangements only. Not all clones are present; in checked studies, unresolved V genes account for under half, and no reason is known for the remainder. Recorded for this sample are 150,000 to 200,000 clones; 75% to 90% of them occurred a single time. In total, the top ten clones hold around 1.8% of the sample. The sequenced material came from PBMCs. The receptors were gathered from a woman under 30 in good health and CMV-seronegative.

This rearrangement joins TRBV18 to TRBJ1-1; D unresolved. The CDR3 consists of 14 residues. V was trimmed by 3 bases and J by 3 bases, leaving 11 bases between them. Germline-derived CDR1 and CDR2 are KGHSH and LQKENI. The CDR3 reads CASSPPAGDTEAFF. The CDR3 coding sequence is TGTGCCAGCTCACCCCCAGCCGGGGACACTGAAGCTTTCTTT.

The gene calls are TRBV30 and TRBJ1-2, with D tentatively TRBD1 (5 bases). The CDR3 loop spans 13 amino acids. Trimming pared 4 bases from V and 4 bases from J, leaving 13 bases between. Looked up from germline, CDR1 is GTSNPN and CDR2 is SVGIG (reference sequence). The CDR3, as DNA: TGTGCCTGGACCCGGGGGGAGATCTATGGCTACACCTTC. This codes for CAWTRGEIYGYTF.

The chain employs TRBV11-2 and TRBJ2-6; TRBD2 might be the D (5 bases). Trimming removed 11 bases from V and 6 bases from J, with 20 bases in between. This CDR3 comprises 15 residues. CDR1 and CDR2 (germline): SGHAT, FQNNGV. In DNA form, the CDR3 reads TGTGCCGCAGCTGGCCTTAGAGCGGAGGCCAACGTCCTGACTTTC. This gives the protein CAAAGLRAEANVLTF.

This chain connects TRBV6-5 to TRBJ2-7; a possible D gene is TRBD2 (5 bases). The CDR3 sequence is 14 residues long. Trimming stripped 5 bases from V and 0 bases from J, with 11 bases between. Germline lookup yields CDR1 MNHEY and CDR2 SVGAGI. Here the CDR3 reads CASSRRTDSYEQYF. For the CDR3, the DNA is TGTGCCAGCAGTCGGAGGACTGACTCCTACGAGCAGTACTTC.

Only one count was recorded for this clone. A junction end diverges from the germline sequence, so it may reflect a read error. The chain carries TRBV4-1 and TRBJ2-7; no firm D call. The CDR3 consists of 15 residues. The germline V gene has CDR1 MGHRA and CDR2 YSYEKL. The CDR3 loop is CASSQVGPERYEHYF. In DNA form, the CDR3 reads TGCGCCAGCAGCCAAGTCGGCCCTGAGCGCTACGAGCACTACTTC.

The genes are TRBV7-9 and TRBJ1-5; perhaps TRBD1 as D (5 bases). The CDR3 is 16 amino acids. The germline V and J ends were trimmed by 5 bases and 4 bases, with 18 bases remaining between them. Germline V CDR1 and CDR2: SEHNR, FQNEAQ (reference sequence). CDR3 DNA sequence: TGTGCCAGCAGCCTGGTAACAGGTGTCATAAATCAGCCCCAGCATTTT. This sequence encodes CASSLVTGVINQPQHF.

The chain combines TRBV11-2 with TRBJ2-4; no clear D gene. Germline V gives CDR1 SGHAT, CDR2 FQNNGV. This CDR3 spans 13 amino acids. The ends were cut back, 2 bases at V and 0 bases at J, with 2 bases in the middle. Here the CDR3 reads CASSLLAKNIQYF. Here the CDR3 DNA reads TGTGCCAGCAGCTTACTAGCCAAAAACATTCAGTACTTC.

The chain combines TRBV10-3 with TRBJ2-5, with 7 positions matching TRBD2. Near its end, the DNA agrees better with TRBJ2-7, so the J call may be wrong. This CDR3 region has 13 residues. Germline CDR1 ENHRY, CDR2 SYGVKD. CDR3 DNA sequence: TGTGCCATCAGTGAGTGGGGGGGTTACGAGCAGTACTTC. It codes for CAISEWGGYEQYF.

The table lists this clone with a few counts. The V call is TRBV28, the J call TRBJ1-1, with 9 bases identical to TRBD1. This CDR3 contains 14 residues. V lost 0 bases, J lost 9 bases, and 5 bases stayed unmatched. Germline CDR1 MDHEN, CDR2 SYDVKM. This CDR3 reads CASSLWSGTGKAFF. The CDR3 DNA sequence: TGTGCCAGCAGTTTATGGAGCGGGACAGGGAAAGCTTTCTTT. The full variable domain, with the rest looked up from reference TRBV28 and TRBJ1-1, is DVKVTQSSRYLVKRTGEKVFLECVQDMDHENMFWYRQDPGLGLRLIYFSYDVKMKEKGDIPEGYSVSREKKERFSLILESASTNQTSMYLCASSLWSGTGKAFFGQGTRLTVV.

This clone came up a few times. The V gene is TRBV7-3, the J gene TRBJ2-4; 7 positions agree with TRBD2. The CDR3 consists of 15 residues. The J segment lost 8 bases and the V segment lost 4 bases, leaving 11 bases of the junction unmatched. The V gene's germline CDR1 is SGHTA and CDR2 FQGTGA. DNA of the CDR3: TGTGCCAGCAGCTCCGGGGACGGGGGGATTGACATTCAGTACTTC. This encodes CASSSGDGGIDIQYF.

The CDR3 loop reads CASSFHRDTEAFF. The CDR3 region has the DNA TGTGCCAGCAGTTTCCACAGGGACACTGAAGCTTTCTTT. The chain recombines TRBV27 with TRBJ1-1; D might be TRBD1 (6 bases). Germline V gives CDR1 MNHEY, CDR2 SMNVEV (reference sequence). The CDR3 is 13 amino acids. Trimming pared 3 bases from V and 3 bases from J, leaving 8 bases between.

The J gene is TRBJ2-7, the V gene TRBV6-5; a possible D gene is TRBD2 (6 bases). CDR1 is MNHEY, CDR2 SVGAGI, per germline. V lost 6 bases and J 2 bases, leaving 14 bases between the germline ends. The CDR3 sequence is 14 residues long. CDR3 coding DNA: TGTGCCAGCAGGCCTCTAGCGCGAGCCTACGAGCAGTACTTC. It is translated as CASRPLARAYEQYF.

The J gene is TRBJ2-3, the V gene TRBV5-1; 14 bases are a match to TRBD2. The CDR3 spans 18 residues. V lost 4 bases, J lost 3 bases, and 10 bases stayed unmatched. Looked up from germline, CDR1 is SGHRS and CDR2 is YFSETQ. This CDR3 reads CASSPGLAGVYSTDTQYF. The CDR3 DNA is TGCGCCAGCAGCCCGGGACTAGCGGGAGTCTATTCGACAGATACGCAGTATTTT.

V usage is TRBV9 and J usage is TRBJ2-5, with D maybe TRBD2 (6 bases). Between the trimmed V and J ends, which lost 2 bases and 0 bases, there was a span of 14 bases. The CDR3 runs 16 residues. Germline V CDR1 and CDR2: SGDLS, YYNGEE. CDR3 amino acids: CASSVSSGGNQETQYF. Here the CDR3 DNA reads TGTGCCAGCAGCGTCAGTAGCGGAGGGAACCAAGAGACCCAGTACTTC. Complete variable domain (other parts from reference TRBV9 and TRBJ2-5): DSGVTQTPKHLITATGQRVTLRCSPRSGDLSVYWYQQSLDQGLQFLIQYYNGEERAKGNILERFSAQQFPDLHSELNLSSLELGDSALYFCASSVSSGGNQETQYFGPGTRLLVL.

V gene TRBV7-2 combines with J gene TRBJ2-7; no reliable D call. This CDR3 region has 14 residues. Per germline, CDR1 SGHTA and CDR2 FQGNSA. With 0 bases removed from V and 3 bases from J, the gap between germline ends came to 9 bases. The CDR3 sequence is CASSLALFSYEQYF. The CDR3 bases are TGTGCCAGCAGCTTAGCGCTTTTCAGCTACGAGCAGTACTTC. Variable domain in full (rest from reference TRBV7-2 and TRBJ2-7): GAGVSQSPSNKVTEKGKDVELRCDPISGHTALYWYRQSLGQGLEFLIYFQGNSAPDKSGLPSDRFSAERTGGSVSTLTIQRTQQEDSAVYLCASSLALFSYEQYFGPGTRLTVT.

J is TRBJ1-4 and V is TRBV7-9, with 11 bases matching TRBD1. The germline V gene has CDR1 SEHNR and CDR2 FQNEAQ (reference sequence). J gave up 5 bases and V 5 bases, and 10 bases lay outside the gene matches. The CDR3 has 17 residues. The CDR3 sequence: CASSPPPRDRGNEKLFF. The DNA for the CDR3 is TGTGCCAGCAGCCCCCCCCCGCGGGACAGGGGGAATGAAAAACTGTTTTTT.

The V gene is TRBV28, the J gene TRBJ1-1; D gene uncertain. The CDR3 contains 14 residues. V gave up 5 bases and J gave up 4 bases, with 14 bases separating them. Germline V CDR1 and CDR2: MDHEN, SYDVKM. The CDR3 DNA is TGTGCCAGCAGTCGGGTTCGGCGGAGCACTGAAGCTTTCTTT. It codes for CASSRVRRSTEAFF.

The count of this clone is one. This chain joins TRBV28 and TRBJ2-3; no firm D call. Germline-derived CDR1 and CDR2 are MDHEN and SYDVKM. CDR3 length: 15 amino acids. V was clipped by 3 bases and J by 0 bases, with 10 bases between them. The CDR3 coding sequence is TGTGCCAGCAGTTTTGACTTGGCTAGCACAGATACGCAGTATTTT. Protein sequence: CASSFDLASTDTQYF. Filled out from reference TRBV28 and TRBJ2-3, the complete variable domain reads DVKVTQSSRYLVKRTGEKVFLECVQDMDHENMFWYRQDPGLGLRLIYFSYDVKMKEKGDIPEGYSVSREKKERFSLILESASTNQTSMYLCASSFDLASTDTQYFGPGTRLTVL.

This chain joins TRBV28 and TRBJ2-4; 9 nucleotides align to TRBD2. This CDR3 region has 18 residues. The germline CDR1 and CDR2 sequences are MDHEN and SYDVKM. After removal of 2 bases from V and 0 bases from J, the junction contained 8 bases not matched to a gene. CDR3 sequence reads: CASSLRGVAGVAKNIQYF. Written as DNA, the CDR3 is TGTGCCAGCAGTTTAAGAGGGGTAGCGGGGGTAGCCAAAAACATTCAGTACTTC.